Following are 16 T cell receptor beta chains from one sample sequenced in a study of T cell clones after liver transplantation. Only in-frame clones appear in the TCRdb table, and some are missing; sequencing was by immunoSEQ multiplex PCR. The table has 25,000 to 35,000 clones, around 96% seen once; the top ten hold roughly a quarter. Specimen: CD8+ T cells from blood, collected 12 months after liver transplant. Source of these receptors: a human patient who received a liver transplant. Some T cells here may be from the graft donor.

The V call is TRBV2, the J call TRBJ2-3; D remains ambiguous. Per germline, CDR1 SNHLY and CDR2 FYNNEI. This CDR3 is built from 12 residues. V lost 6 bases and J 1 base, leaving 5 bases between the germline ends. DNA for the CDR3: TGTGCCAGCAGGAAGGGCACAGATACGCAGTATTTT. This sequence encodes CASRKGTDTQYF.

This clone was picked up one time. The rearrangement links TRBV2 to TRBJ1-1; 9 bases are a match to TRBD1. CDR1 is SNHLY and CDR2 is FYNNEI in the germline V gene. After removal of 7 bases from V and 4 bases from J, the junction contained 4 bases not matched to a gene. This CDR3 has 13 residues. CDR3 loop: CASMGQGATEAFF. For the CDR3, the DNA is TGTGCCAGCATGGGACAGGGTGCCACTGAAGCTTTCTTT.

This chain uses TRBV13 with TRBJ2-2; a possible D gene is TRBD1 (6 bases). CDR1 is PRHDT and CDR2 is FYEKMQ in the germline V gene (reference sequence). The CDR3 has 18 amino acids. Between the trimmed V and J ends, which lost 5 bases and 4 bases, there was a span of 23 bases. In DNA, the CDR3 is TGTGCCAGCAGCCCCAGGGGATTGCGTCTGCCGAGCACCGGGGAGCTGTTTTTT. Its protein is CASSPRGLRLPSTGELFF.

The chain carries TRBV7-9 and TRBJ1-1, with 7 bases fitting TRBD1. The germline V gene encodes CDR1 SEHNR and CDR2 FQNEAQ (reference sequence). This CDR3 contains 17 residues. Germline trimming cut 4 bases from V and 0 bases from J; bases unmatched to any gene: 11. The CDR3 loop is CASSYPETGHMNTEAFF. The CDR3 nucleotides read TGTGCCAGCAGCTACCCCGAGACAGGGCACATGAACACTGAAGCTTTCTTT.

In DNA, the CDR3 is TGTGCCAGCAGCTTAGTCAGTTTGAACGAGCAGTACTTC. Translated, it gives CASSLVSLNEQYF. The rearrangement links TRBV7-9 to TRBJ2-7; D not resolved. This CDR3 is built from 13 residues. Germline loops: CDR1 SEHNR, CDR2 FQNEAQ (reference sequence). Trimming cost V 1 base and J 5 bases, with 9 bases left between them.

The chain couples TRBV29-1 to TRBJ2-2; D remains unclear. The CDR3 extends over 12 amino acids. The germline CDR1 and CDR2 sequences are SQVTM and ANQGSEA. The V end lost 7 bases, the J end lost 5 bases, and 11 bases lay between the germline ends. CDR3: CSAVGATGELFF. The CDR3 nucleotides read TGCAGCGCGGTTGGCGCTACCGGGGAGCTGTTTTTT.

The CDR3 DNA reads TGTGCCAGCAGCTTTGCGGGGGACACAGATACGCAGTATTTT. This codes for CASSFAGDTDTQYF. The rearrangement uses TRBV11-2 and TRBJ2-3; 7 bases agree with TRBD2. The CDR3 loop spans 14 amino acids. Trimming at V came to 3 bases and at J to 2 bases, leaving 2 bases not matched to a gene. CDR1 is SGHAT and CDR2 is FQNNGV in the germline V gene.

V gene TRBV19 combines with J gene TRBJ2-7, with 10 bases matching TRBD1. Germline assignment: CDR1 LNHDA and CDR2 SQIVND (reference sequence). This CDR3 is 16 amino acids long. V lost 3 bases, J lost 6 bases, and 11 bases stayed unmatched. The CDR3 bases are TGTGCCAGTAGTATGATGTGGGAGGGGACAGGGGTCGAGCAGTACTTC. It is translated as CASSMMWEGTGVEQYF.

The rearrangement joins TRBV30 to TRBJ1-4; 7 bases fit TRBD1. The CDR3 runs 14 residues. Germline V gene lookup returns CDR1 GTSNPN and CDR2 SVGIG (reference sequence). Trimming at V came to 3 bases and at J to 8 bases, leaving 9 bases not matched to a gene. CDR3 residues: CAWSPGQGGEKLFF. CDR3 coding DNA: TGTGCCTGGAGCCCCGGCCAGGGGGGGGAAAAACTGTTTTTT.

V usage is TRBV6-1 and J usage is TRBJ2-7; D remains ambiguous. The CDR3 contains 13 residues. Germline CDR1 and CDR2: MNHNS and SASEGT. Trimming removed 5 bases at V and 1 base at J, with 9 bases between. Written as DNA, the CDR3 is TGTGCCAGCAGTATTGGACCGTCCTACGAGCAGTACTTC. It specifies CASSIGPSYEQYF.

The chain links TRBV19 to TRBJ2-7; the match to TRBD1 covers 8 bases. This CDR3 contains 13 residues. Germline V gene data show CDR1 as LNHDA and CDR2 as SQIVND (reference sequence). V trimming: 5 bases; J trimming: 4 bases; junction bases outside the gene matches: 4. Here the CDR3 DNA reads TGTGCCAGTAGTCTGCAGGGGGCGTACGAGCAGTACTTC. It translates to CASSLQGAYEQYF.

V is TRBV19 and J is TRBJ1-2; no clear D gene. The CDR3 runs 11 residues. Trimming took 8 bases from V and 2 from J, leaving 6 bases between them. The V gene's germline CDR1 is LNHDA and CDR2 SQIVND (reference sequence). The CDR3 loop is CASETNYGYTF. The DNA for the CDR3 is TGTGCCAGTGAAACAAACTATGGCTACACCTTC.

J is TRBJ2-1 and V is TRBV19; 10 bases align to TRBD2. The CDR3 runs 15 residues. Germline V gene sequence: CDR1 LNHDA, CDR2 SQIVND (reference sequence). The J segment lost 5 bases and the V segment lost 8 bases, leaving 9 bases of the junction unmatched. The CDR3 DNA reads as TGTGCCAGTGCAATTCTAGCGGGGGAAAACAATGAGCAGTTCTTC. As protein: CASAILAGENNEQFF.

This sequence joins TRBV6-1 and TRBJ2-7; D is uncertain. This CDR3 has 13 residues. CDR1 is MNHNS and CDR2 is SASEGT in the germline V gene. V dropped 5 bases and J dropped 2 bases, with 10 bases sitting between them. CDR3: CASSYPSTYEQYF. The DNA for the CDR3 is TGTGCCAGCAGTTATCCCTCTACCTACGAGCAGTACTTC.

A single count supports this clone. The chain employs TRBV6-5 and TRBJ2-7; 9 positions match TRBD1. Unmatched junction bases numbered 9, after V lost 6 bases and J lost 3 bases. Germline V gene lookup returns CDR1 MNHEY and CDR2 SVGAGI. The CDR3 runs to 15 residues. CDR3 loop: CASRPTGGAFYEQYF. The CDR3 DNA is TGTGCCAGCAGACCCACAGGGGGCGCTTTCTACGAGCAGTACTTC.

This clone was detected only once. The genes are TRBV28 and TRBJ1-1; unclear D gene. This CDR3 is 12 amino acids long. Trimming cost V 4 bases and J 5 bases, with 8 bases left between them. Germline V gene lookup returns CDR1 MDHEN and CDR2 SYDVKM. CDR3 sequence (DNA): TGTGCCAGCAGTTGGGGAGGGACTGAAGCTTTCTTT. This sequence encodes CASSWGGTEAFF.